This entry is about one TCR beta chain. What it recognizes is unknown. In germline, CDR1 is KGHDR, CDR2 SFDVKD. The CDR3 is 16 amino acids. The ends were cut back, 0 bases at V and 2 bases at J, with 11 bases in the middle. The data are from a study of T cells in Graves' hyperthyroidism and ophthalmopathy. Broader study findings: Stable hyperthyroidism and ophthalmopathy were separated using 13 V-J signatures.

Based on clinical symptoms, serum thyroxine and TRAb, thyroid ultrasound and orbital computed tomography, diagnoses were reached. Amplified TCR beta CDR3 regions derived from RNA transcripts. During a first-round RT-PCR of the TCR CDR3, the HTBI primer set was used. TCRdb re-called the multiplex PCR reads through MiXCR, storing one row per CDR3 protein. Of under 700,000 distinct CDR3 sequences in the sample, over 15% were seen once. The sequenced material came from blood. The chain has TRBV24-1 and TRBJ2-3, with TRBD2 as a possible D gene (5 bases). The clonotype was recovered from a woman aged 18-29 years with Graves' hyperthyroidism. The CDR3 bases are TGTGCCACCAGTGATTTGCGGACTGGTGACACAGATACGCAGTATTTT. This codes for CATSDLRTGDTDTQYF.